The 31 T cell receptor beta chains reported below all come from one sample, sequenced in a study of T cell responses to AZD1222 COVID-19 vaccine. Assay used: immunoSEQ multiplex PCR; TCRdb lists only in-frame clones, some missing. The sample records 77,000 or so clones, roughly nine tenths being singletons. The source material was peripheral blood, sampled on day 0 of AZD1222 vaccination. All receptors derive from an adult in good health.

CDR3 sequence reads: CASSVGGQVSNQPQHF. CDR3 coding DNA: TGTGCCAGCAGCGTAGGGGGACAGGTTAGCAATCAGCCCCAGCATTTT. V gene TRBV9 combines with J gene TRBJ1-5; 8 bases are shared with TRBD1. Germline CDR1 reads SGDLS; CDR2 reads YYNGEE. CDR3 length equals 16 residues. V dropped 0 bases and J dropped 0; count of bases not matched to a gene: 2.

This CDR3 reads CASSLVGTEAFF. CDR3 bases: TGTGCCAGCAGTTTAGTCGGGACTGAAGCTTTCTTT. The chain recombines TRBV28 with TRBJ1-1; D remains ambiguous. The CDR3 has 12 residues. Trimming removed 2 bases at V and 5 bases at J, with 6 bases between. The germline CDR1 and CDR2 sequences are MDHEN and SYDVKM.

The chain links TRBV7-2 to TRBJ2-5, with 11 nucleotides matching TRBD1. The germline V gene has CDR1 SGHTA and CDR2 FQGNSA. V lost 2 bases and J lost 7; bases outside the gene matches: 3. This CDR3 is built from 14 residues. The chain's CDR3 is CASSLQGQGGTQYF. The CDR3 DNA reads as TGTGCCAGCAGCTTACAGGGACAGGGGGGGACCCAGTACTTC. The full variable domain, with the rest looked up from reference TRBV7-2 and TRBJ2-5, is GAGVSQSPSNKVTEKGKDVELRCDPISGHTALYWYRQSLGQGLEFLIYFQGNSAPDKSGLPSDRFSAERTGGSVSTLTIQRTQQEDSAVYLCASSLQGQGGTQYFGPGTRLLVL.

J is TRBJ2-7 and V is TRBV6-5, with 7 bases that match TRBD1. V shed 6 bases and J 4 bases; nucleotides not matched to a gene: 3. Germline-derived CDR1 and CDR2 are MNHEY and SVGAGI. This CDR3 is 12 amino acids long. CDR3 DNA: TGTGCCAGCAGCCGGGACAGATACGAGCAGTACTTC. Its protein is CASSRDRYEQYF.

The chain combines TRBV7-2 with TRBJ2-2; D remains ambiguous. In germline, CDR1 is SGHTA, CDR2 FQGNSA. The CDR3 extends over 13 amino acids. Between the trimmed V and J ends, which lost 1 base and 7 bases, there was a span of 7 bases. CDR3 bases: TGTGCCAGCAGCTTAGTAAGAAACGGGGAGCTGTTTTTT. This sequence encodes CASSLVRNGELFF.

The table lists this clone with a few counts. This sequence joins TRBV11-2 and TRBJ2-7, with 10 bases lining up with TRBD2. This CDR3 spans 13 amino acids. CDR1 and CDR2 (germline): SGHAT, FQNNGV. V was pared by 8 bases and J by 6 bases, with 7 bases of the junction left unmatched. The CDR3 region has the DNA TGTGCCAGCGGCCTAGCGGGAGTCTCCGAGCAGTACTTC. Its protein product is CASGLAGVSEQYF.

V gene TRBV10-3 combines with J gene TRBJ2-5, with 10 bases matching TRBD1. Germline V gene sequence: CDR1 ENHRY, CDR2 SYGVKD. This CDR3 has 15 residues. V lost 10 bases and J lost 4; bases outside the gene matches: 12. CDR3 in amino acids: CASARQGADGETQYF. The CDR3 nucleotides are TGTGCCAGCGCCCGACAGGGGGCAGACGGAGAGACCCAGTACTTC.

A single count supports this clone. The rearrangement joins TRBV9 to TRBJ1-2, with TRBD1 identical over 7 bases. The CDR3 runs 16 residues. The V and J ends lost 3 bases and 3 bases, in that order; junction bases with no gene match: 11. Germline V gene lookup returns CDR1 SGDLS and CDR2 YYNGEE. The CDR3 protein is CASSDQGGINYYGYTF. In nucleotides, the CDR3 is TGTGCCAGCAGCGACCAGGGGGGTATCAACTACTATGGCTACACCTTC. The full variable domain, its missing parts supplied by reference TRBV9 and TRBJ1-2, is DSGVTQTPKHLITATGQRVTLRCSPRSGDLSVYWYQQSLDQGLQFLIQYYNGEERAKGNILERFSAQQFPDLHSELNLSSLELGDSALYFCASSDQGGINYYGYTFGSGTRLTVV.

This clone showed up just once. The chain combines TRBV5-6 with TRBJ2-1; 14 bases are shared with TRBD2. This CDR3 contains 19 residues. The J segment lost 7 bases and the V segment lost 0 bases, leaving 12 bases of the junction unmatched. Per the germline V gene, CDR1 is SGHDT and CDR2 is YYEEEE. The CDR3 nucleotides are TGTGCCAGCAGCTTGGAGAGAGGGATGACTAGCGGGAGGGCGAATGAGCAGTTCTTC. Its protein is CASSLERGMTSGRANEQFF.

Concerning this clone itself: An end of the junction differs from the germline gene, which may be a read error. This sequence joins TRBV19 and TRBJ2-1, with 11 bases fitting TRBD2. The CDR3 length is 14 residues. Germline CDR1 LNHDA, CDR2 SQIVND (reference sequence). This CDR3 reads CASSTGTSGTQGLF. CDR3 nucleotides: TGTGCCAGTAGTACCGGGACTAGCGGAACCCAGGGGCTCTTC. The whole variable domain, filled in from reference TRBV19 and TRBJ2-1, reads DGGITQSPKYLFRKEGQNVTLSCEQNLNHDAMYWYRQDPGQGLRLIYYSQIVNDFQKGDIAEGYSVSREKKESFPLTVTSAQKNPTAFYLCASSTGTSGTQGLFGPGTRLTVL.

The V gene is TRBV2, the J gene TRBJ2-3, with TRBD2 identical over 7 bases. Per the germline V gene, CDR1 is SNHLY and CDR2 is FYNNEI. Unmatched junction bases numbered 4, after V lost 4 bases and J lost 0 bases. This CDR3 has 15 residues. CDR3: CASSVGGGSTDTQYF. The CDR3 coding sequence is TGTGCCAGCAGTGTTGGGGGAGGGAGCACAGATACGCAGTATTTT. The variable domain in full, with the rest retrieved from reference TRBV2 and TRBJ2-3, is EPEVTQTPSHQVTQMGQEVILRCVPISNHLYFYWYRQILGQKVEFLVSFYNNEISEKSEIFDDQFSVERPDGSNFTLKIRSTKLEDSAMYFCASSVGGGSTDTQYFGPGTRLTVL.

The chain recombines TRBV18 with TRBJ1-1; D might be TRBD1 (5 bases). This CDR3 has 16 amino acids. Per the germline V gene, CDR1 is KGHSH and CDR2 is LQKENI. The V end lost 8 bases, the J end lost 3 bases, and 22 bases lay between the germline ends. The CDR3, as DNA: TGTGCCAGCGAGCGGACCCTAGTTTCGGGGGACACTGAAGCTTTCTTT. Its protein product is CASERTLVSGDTEAFF.

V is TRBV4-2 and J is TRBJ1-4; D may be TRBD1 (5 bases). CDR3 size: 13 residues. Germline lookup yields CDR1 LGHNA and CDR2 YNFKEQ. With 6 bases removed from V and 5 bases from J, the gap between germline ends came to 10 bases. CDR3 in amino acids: CASRGTGNEKLFF. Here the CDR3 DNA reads TGTGCCAGCAGGGGGACGGGAAATGAAAAACTGTTTTTT.

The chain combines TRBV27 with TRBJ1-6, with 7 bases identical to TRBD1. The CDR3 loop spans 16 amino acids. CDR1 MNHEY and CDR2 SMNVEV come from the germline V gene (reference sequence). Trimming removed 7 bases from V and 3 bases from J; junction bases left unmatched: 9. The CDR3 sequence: CASTEPGGFYNSPLHF. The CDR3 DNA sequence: TGTGCCAGCACCGAACCAGGGGGGTTCTATAATTCACCCCTCCACTTT.

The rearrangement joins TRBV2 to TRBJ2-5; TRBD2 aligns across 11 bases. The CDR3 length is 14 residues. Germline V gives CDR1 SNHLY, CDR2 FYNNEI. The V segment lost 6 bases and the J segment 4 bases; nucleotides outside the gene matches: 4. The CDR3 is CASRGTSGGETQYF. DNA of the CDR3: TGTGCCAGCAGGGGGACTAGCGGAGGAGAGACCCAGTACTTC. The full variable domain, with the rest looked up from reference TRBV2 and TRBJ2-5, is EPEVTQTPSHQVTQMGQEVILRCVPISNHLYFYWYRQILGQKVEFLVSFYNNEISEKSEIFDDQFSVERPDGSNFTLKIRSTKLEDSAMYFCASRGTSGGETQYFGPGTRLLVL.

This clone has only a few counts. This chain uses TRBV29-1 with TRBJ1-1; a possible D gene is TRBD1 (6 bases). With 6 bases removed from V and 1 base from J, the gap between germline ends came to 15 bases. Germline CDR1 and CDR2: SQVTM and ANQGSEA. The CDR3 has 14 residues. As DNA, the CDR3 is TGCAGCGTCCTACTCACAGGGCCGAACACTGAAGCTTTCTTT. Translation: CSVLLTGPNTEAFF.

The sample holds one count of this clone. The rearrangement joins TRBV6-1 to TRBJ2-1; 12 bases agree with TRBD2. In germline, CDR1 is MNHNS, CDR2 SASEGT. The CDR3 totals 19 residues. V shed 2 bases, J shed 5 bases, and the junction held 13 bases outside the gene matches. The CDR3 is CASSETTRLAGVYNNEQFF. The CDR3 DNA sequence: TGTGCCAGCAGTGAAACAACCCGACTAGCGGGAGTTTATAACAATGAGCAGTTCTTC.

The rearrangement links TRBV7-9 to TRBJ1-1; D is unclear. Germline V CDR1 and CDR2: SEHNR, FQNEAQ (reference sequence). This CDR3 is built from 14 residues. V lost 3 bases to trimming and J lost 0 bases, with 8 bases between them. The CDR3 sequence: CASSLGYLNTEAFF. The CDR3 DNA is TGTGCCAGCAGCTTGGGGTACCTGAACACTGAAGCTTTCTTT.

CDR3 DNA: TGTGCCAGCAGCCAGTTTATTCCGGGACTAGCGGGAGAATACGAGCAGTACTTC. This encodes CASSQFIPGLAGEYEQYF. This chain links TRBV3-1 (or the pseudogene TRBV3-2) with TRBJ2-7; TRBD2 matches 14 bases. The V and J ends lost 3 bases and 4 bases, in that order; junction bases with no gene match: 11. The CDR3 consists of 18 residues. CDR1 LGHDT and CDR2 YNNKEL come from the germline V gene (reference sequence).

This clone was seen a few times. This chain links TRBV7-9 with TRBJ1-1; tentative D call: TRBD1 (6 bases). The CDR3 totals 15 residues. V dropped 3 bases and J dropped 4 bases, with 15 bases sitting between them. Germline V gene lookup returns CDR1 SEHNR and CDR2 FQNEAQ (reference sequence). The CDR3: CASSFGAGVFTEAFF. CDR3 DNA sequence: TGTGCCAGCAGCTTTGGCGCAGGGGTATTCACTGAAGCTTTCTTT.

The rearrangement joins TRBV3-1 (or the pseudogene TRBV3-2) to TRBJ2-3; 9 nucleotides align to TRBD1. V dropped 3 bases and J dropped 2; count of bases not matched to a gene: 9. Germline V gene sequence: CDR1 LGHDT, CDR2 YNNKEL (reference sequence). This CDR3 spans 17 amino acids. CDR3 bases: TGTGCCAGCAGCCAGCTAAATGGACAGGGGCTCACAGATACGCAGTATTTT. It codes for CASSQLNGQGLTDTQYF.

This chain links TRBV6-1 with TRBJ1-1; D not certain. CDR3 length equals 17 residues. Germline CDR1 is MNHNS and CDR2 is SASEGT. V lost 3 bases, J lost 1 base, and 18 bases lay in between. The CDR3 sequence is CASSDEDRWQSNTEAFF. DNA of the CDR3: TGTGCCAGCAGTGATGAGGATCGTTGGCAGTCGAACACTGAAGCTTTCTTT.

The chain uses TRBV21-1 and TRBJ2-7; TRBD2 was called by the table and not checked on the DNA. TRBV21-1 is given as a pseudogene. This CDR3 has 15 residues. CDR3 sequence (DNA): TGTGCCAGCAGCAAACCAGCGGGAGGGCCCTACGAGCAGTACTTC. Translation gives CASSKPAGGPYEQYF.

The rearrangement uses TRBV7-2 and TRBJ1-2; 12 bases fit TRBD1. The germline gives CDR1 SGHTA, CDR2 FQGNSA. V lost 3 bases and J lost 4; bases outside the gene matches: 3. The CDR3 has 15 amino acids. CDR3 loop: CASSLGQGAGYGYTF. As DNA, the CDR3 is TGTGCCAGCAGCTTGGGACAGGGGGCGGGCTATGGCTACACCTTC.

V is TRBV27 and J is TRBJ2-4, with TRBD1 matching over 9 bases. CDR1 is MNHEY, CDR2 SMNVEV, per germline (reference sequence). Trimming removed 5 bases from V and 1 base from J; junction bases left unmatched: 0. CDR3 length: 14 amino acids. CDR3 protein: CASSGQGAKNIQYF. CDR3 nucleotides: TGTGCCAGCAGTGGACAGGGGGCCAAAAACATTCAGTACTTC.

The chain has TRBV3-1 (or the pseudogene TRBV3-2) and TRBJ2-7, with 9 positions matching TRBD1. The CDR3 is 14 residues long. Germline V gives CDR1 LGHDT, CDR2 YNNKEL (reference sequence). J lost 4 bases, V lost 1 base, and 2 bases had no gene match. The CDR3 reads CASSQGDRVYEQYF. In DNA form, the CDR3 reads TGTGCCAGCAGCCAAGGGGACAGGGTGTACGAGCAGTACTTC.

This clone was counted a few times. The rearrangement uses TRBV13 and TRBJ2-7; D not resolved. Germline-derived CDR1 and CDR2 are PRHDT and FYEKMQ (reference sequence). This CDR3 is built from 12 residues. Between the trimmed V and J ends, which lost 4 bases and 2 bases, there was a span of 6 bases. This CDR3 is CASSSQAYEQYF. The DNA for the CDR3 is TGTGCCAGCAGCTCCCAAGCCTACGAGCAGTACTTC.

CDR3 region: CAWSPQPSSYNSPLHF. The DNA for the CDR3 is TGTGCCTGGAGTCCACAGCCGAGCTCCTATAATTCACCCCTCCACTTT. The chain couples TRBV30 to TRBJ1-6, with D unresolved. CDR3 length: 16 amino acids. V lost 2 bases to trimming and J lost 0 bases, with 11 bases between them. Per the germline V gene, CDR1 is GTSNPN and CDR2 is SVGIG (reference sequence).

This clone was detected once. CDR3 in DNA: TGTGCCACCAAGGAAACCCCGGTCCCCCCTGCCAGGCGGTGGGAACAAGAGACCCAGTACTTC. Residues: CATKETPVPPARRWEQETQYF. The chain has TRBV24-1 and TRBJ2-5, with no clear D. CDR1 and CDR2 from the germline V gene are KGHDR and SFDVKD. The CDR3 is made up of 21 amino acids. Trimming took 8 bases from V and 2 from J, leaving 35 bases between them.

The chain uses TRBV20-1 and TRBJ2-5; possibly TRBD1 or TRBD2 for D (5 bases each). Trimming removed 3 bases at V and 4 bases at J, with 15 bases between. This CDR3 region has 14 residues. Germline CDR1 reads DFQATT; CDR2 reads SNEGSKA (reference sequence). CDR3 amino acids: CSASRGPRGETQYF. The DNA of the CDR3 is TGCAGTGCTAGTAGGGGCCCCCGGGGAGAGACCCAGTACTTC.

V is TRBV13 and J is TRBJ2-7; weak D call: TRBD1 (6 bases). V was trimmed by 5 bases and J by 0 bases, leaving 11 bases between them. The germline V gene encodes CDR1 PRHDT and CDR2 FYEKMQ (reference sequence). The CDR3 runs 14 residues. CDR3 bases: TGTGCCAGCAGCAATCAGGGGAGCTCCTACGAGCAGTACTTC. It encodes CASSNQGSSYEQYF. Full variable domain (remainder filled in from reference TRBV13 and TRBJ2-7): AAGVIQSPRHLIKEKRETATLKCYPIPRHDTVYWYQQGPGQDPQFLISFYEKMQSDKGSIPDRFSAQQFSDYHSELNMSSLELGDSALYFCASSNQGSSYEQYFGPGTRLTVT.